This T cell receptor beta chain was documented in a study of technical replicates of blood from a handful of donors. Germline-derived CDR1 and CDR2 are MNHEY and SMNVEV (reference sequence). V was pared by 4 bases and J by 7 bases, with 8 bases between. The CDR3 extends over 12 amino acids. The assay was immunoSEQ multiplex PCR, and TCRdb's table has in-frame clones only and misses some. Of about 74,000 clones listed, approximately 75% are singletons. The gene calls are TRBV27 and TRBJ1-5; D ambiguous. This receptor was obtained from a human donor in good health. Some clones in this sample may be carry-over from other donors' samples. Sample: PBMCs. This chain's CDR3 is CASSSAGQPQHF. As DNA, the CDR3 is TGTGCCAGCAGTTCGGCGGGACAGCCCCAGCATTTT.